This TCR beta chain is from a study of T cell repertoires in cytomegalovirus infection. Study-wide background: It can be stated that public TCR beta signatures indicated CMV infection as well as a matching HLA type.

As to this clonotype: Its antigen is still unknown.

From the reads, TCRdb called clonotypes with MiXCR, one entry per CDR3 protein. The sample lists about 74,000 distinct CDR3 sequences, 25% to 30% occurring once. Germline V lookup: CDR1 LNHDA, CDR2 SQIVND (reference sequence). The CDR3 has 14 residues. The V end lost 6 bases, the J end lost 7 bases, and 16 bases lay between the germline ends. General study findings and limits: Clonotypes of TCR beta that were HLA-C-restricted and CMV-specific dominated the ex vivo response.

The V gene is TRBV19, the J gene TRBJ2-1, with D perhaps matching TRBD2 (7 bases). This material consisted of CD8+ T cells from cultured PBMCs, taken from culture after CMV antigen stimulation. The sequence came from a human donor in good health (CMV status not recorded). Some clones in this sample may be carry-over from other donors' samples. The CDR3 reads CASSRGAYENEQFF. The CDR3, as DNA: TGTGCCAGTAGCCGGGGGGCCTATGAAAATGAGCAGTTCTTC.